What follows are 27 T cell receptor beta chains derived from one specimen sequenced in a study of early T cells in non-severe SARS-CoV-2 infection. Via MiXCR, TCRdb re-called the 5' RACE reads, giving one row per CDR3 protein. The sample contains some 110,000 distinct CDR3 sequences, about 15% of which appear only once. The specimen sequenced was whole blood. These receptors were taken from an adult who was a healthcare worker with PCR-confirmed SARS-CoV-2 infection or an uninfected control (not recorded which).

In its sample, this clonotype was seen a few times. The chain uses TRBV20-1 and TRBJ2-5; D is unclear. CDR3 size: 10 residues. In germline, CDR1 is DFQATT, CDR2 SNEGSKA (reference sequence). V was trimmed by 5 bases and J by 3 bases, leaving 4 bases between them. CDR3 nucleotides: TGCAGTGCTCACAAAGAGACCCAGTACTTC. This encodes CSAHKETQYF.

This clonotype was found many times. The rearrangement uses TRBV4-1 and TRBJ2-1; TRBD1 agrees at 7 bases. The junction had 17 bases not matched to a gene; V was cut back by 10 bases and J by 8 bases. The CDR3 has 15 amino acids. From germline, CDR1 is MGHRA and CDR2 YSYEKL. The CDR3, as DNA: TGCGCCACCAAGCGGCAGGGAAACAGGGGCGATGAGCAGTTCTTC. Translating it yields CATKRQGNRGDEQFF.

This clonotype was found a few times. The rearrangement joins TRBV10-3 to TRBJ2-2; D remains unclear. Trimming shortened V by 4 bases and J by 1 base, and 13 bases separated the two germline ends. Germline-derived CDR1 and CDR2 are ENHRY and SYGVKD. This CDR3 contains 16 residues. The CDR3 DNA reads TGTGCCATCAGTGCCAGACGGCAGAAGAACACCGGGGAGCTGTTTTTT. Translating gives CAISARRQKNTGELFF.

This clonotype has a handful of counts. The chain employs TRBV12-5 and TRBJ1-1; D remains ambiguous. This CDR3 is built from 17 residues. Looked up from germline, CDR1 is LGHNT and CDR2 is FRNRAP. Trimming left V 6 bases short and J 1 base short, with 21 bases between. The CDR3 DNA sequence: TGTGCTAGTGGATCGGCTTTGGGTCCTTTTAGGAACACTGAAGCTTTCTTT. Its protein product is CASGSALGPFRNTEAFF.

Ten or more counts support this clonotype. The rearrangement joins TRBV4-1 to TRBJ1-3; the D is unclear. The V end was cut by 1 base, the J end by 4 bases, with 14 bases between. Germline CDR1 is MGHRA and CDR2 is YSYEKL. This CDR3 region has 16 residues. CDR3 residues: CASSQAEAVAGNTIYF. The DNA for the CDR3 is TGCGCCAGCAGCCAAGCGGAAGCAGTGGCGGGAAACACCATATATTTT.

In its sample, this clonotype was seen a few times. V gene TRBV7-9 combines with J gene TRBJ1-1; D is unresolved. V was shortened by 0 bases and J by 10 bases, with 18 bases between the two germline ends. CDR3 length: 15 amino acids. Germline CDR1 reads SEHNR; CDR2 reads FQNEAQ (reference sequence). The CDR3 here is CASSLAEVVSLRAFF. The CDR3 nucleotides are TGTGCCAGCAGCTTAGCGGAGGTGGTCAGCCTGAGAGCTTTCTTT.

The chain combines TRBV12-3 or TRBV12-4 with TRBJ1-3; D perhaps matches TRBD1 (5 bases). The CDR3 contains 14 residues. The V gene lost 3 bases and the J gene lost 6 bases, with 12 bases spanning the gap. In nucleotides, the CDR3 is TGTGCCAGCAGTTTCCAGGGAAAGGAAAACACCATATATTTT. Translating it yields CASSFQGKENTIYF.

There are a few counts of this clonotype. V and J are TRBV20-1 and TRBJ2-7, with D perhaps matching TRBD1 (7 bases). This CDR3 comprises 17 residues. Trimming left V 0 bases short and J 4 bases short, with 22 bases between. The germline V gene encodes CDR1 DFQATT and CDR2 SNEGSKA (reference sequence). Written as DNA, the CDR3 is TGCAGTGCTAGAGAACCCCTTGGCGGGACAGCCTTTTACGAGCAGTACTTC. Encoded protein: CSAREPLGGTAFYEQYF.

This clonotype was seen only a few times. CDR3 amino acids: CASSQDSRGTEAFF. The CDR3 region has the DNA TGTGCCAGCAGCCAAGACTCAAGGGGGACTGAAGCTTTCTTT. This sequence joins TRBV3-1 and TRBJ1-1; D might be TRBD1 (6 bases). Between the trimmed V and J ends, which lost 0 bases and 5 bases, there was a span of 10 bases. The V gene's germline CDR1 is LGHDT and CDR2 YNNKEL (reference sequence). The CDR3 runs to 14 residues. Combining the CDR3 with reference TRBV3-1 and TRBJ1-1 gives the whole variable domain DTAVSQTPKYLVTQMGNDKSIKCEQNLGHDTMYWYKQDSKKFLKIMFSYNNKELIINETVPNRFSPKSPDKAHLNLHINSLELGDSAVYFCASSQDSRGTEAFFGQGTRLTVV.

The rearrangement joins TRBV7-2 to TRBJ2-3; D is unclear. The ends were cut back, 3 bases at V and 11 bases at J, with 12 bases in the middle. Germline lookup yields CDR1 SGHTA and CDR2 FQGNSA. The CDR3 loop spans 12 amino acids. The CDR3 region is CASSFTGLEQYF. CDR3 DNA sequence: TGTGCCAGCAGCTTTACTGGGCTAGAGCAGTATTTT.

This clonotype was counted at least ten times. The chain carries TRBV6-6 and TRBJ2-3; D ambiguous. The CDR3 has 14 residues. Germline-derived CDR1 and CDR2 are MNHNY and SVGAGI (reference sequence). V lost 4 bases and J lost 2, with 10 bases in between. The CDR3 sequence: CASSSLGVTDTQYF. CDR3 nucleotides: TGTGCCAGCAGTTCCCTTGGGGTCACAGATACGCAGTATTTT.

This clonotype turned up a few times. The chain joins TRBV4-1 to TRBJ2-1, with unresolved D. The CDR3 contains 11 residues. In germline, CDR1 is MGHRA, CDR2 YSYEKL. Trimming cost V 7 bases and J 6 bases, with 7 bases left between them. CDR3 protein: CASNSANEQFF. The CDR3 DNA reads TGCGCCAGCAATAGTGCCAATGAGCAGTTCTTC.

The V call is TRBV18, the J call TRBJ1-2; D unresolved. Germline lookup yields CDR1 KGHSH and CDR2 LQKENI. The CDR3 runs 16 residues. The ends were cut back, 0 bases at V and 4 bases at J, with 15 bases in the middle. The CDR3 region has the DNA TGTGCCAGCTCACCACCGGTTGGCCACTCCGTCTATGGCTACACCTTC. As protein: CASSPPVGHSVYGYTF.

This clonotype has only a few counts. The rearrangement joins TRBV4-1 to TRBJ1-1; D gene unclear. Per the germline V gene, CDR1 is MGHRA and CDR2 is YSYEKL. The CDR3 totals 14 residues. Trimming took 1 base from V and 0 from J, leaving 6 bases between them. The CDR3 sequence: CASSQVVVNTEAFF. The DNA for the CDR3 is TGCGCCAGCAGCCAAGTTGTGGTGAACACTGAAGCTTTCTTT.

This clonotype was seen repeatedly, ten times or more. The chain joins TRBV18 to TRBJ2-7; D call uncertain. The CDR3 length is 14 residues. CDR1 is KGHSH, CDR2 LQKENI, per germline. V was clipped by 3 bases and J by 2 bases, with 11 bases between them. CDR3 nucleotide sequence: TGTGCCAGCTCACCGGGTTCACCGACCTACGAGCAGTACTTC. Protein: CASSPGSPTYEQYF. The whole variable domain, filled in from reference TRBV18 and TRBJ2-7, reads NAGVMQNPRHLVRRRGQEARLRCSPMKGHSHVYWYRQLPEEGLKFMVYLQKENIIDESGMPKERFSAEFPKEGPSILRIQQVVRGDSAAYFCASSPGSPTYEQYFGPGTRLTVT.

The sample holds a few counts of this clonotype. This sequence joins TRBV7-9 and TRBJ2-1; 8 nucleotides agree with TRBD2. The CDR3 consists of 20 residues. The trim removed 5 bases at V and 0 bases at J, leaving 18 bases unmatched. Germline CDR1 SEHNR, CDR2 FQNEAQ (reference sequence). In DNA, the CDR3 is TGTGCCAGCAGCCCCGCGGTGCGGGGGGCCGGTAAAGGCTCCTACAATGAGCAGTTCTTC. It encodes CASSPAVRGAGKGSYNEQFF.

As concerns this clonotype: Given a much more abundant clone one base away, this may be a read error. The chain recombines TRBV18 with TRBJ2-1; D is unclear. Germline CDR1 KGHSH, CDR2 LQKENI. The CDR3 runs to 13 residues. V was cut by 3 bases and J by 6 bases, with 9 bases left in between. CDR3 DNA: TGTGCCAGCTCACCGGACGGGTGCAATGAGCAGTTCTTC. This gives the protein CASSPDGCNEQFF. Combining the CDR3 with reference TRBV18 and TRBJ2-1 gives the whole variable domain NAGVMQNPRHLVRRRGQEARLRCSPMKGHSHVYWYRQLPEEGLKFMVYLQKENIIDESGMPKERFSAEFPKEGPSILRIQQVVRGDSAAYFCASSPDGCNEQFFGPGTRLTVL.

The rearrangement links TRBV4-1 to TRBJ2-2; D call uncertain. The CDR3 contains 15 residues. Germline CDR1 and CDR2: MGHRA and YSYEKL. Trimming took off 2 bases at V and 6 bases at J, with 13 bases between the two ends. The CDR3 loop reads CASSQSPNYPGELFF. The CDR3 DNA reads as TGCGCCAGCAGCCAATCCCCGAACTACCCCGGGGAGCTGTTTTTT.

This clonotype was detected ten times or more. The chain joins TRBV4-1 to TRBJ2-7, with 8 bases that match TRBD1. The V gene end was trimmed by 4 bases and the J gene end by 5 bases; junction bases not matched to a gene: 1. The CDR3 runs to 12 residues. Germline V CDR1 and CDR2: MGHRA, YSYEKL. As DNA, the CDR3 is TGCGCCAGCAGCCGGACAGGGAACGAGCAGTACTTC. Protein sequence: CASSRTGNEQYF.

This clonotype has at least ten counts. V is TRBV7-6 and J is TRBJ2-1; TRBD2 matches 9 bases. Germline CDR1 and CDR2: SGHVS and FNYEAQ. This CDR3 is built from 14 residues. Germline trimming cut 4 bases from V and 8 bases from J; bases unmatched to any gene: 6. CDR3 bases: TGTGCCAGCAGCTCGGGACTAGCTCGAGATGAGCAGTTCTTC. This translates into CASSSGLARDEQFF.

The chain recombines TRBV7-2 with TRBJ2-1, with 12 bases that match TRBD2. Germline V CDR1 and CDR2: SGHTA, FQGNSA. Unmatched junction bases numbered 7, after V lost 4 bases and J lost 9 bases. The CDR3 sequence is 15 residues long. Written as DNA, the CDR3 is TGTGCCAGCAGCTCAGGACTAGCGGGGCGGGGTGAGCAGTTCTTC. Residues: CASSSGLAGRGEQFF.

This clonotype was counted only a few times. The gene calls are TRBV20-1 and TRBJ2-3; 10 bases agree with TRBD1. Looked up from germline, CDR1 is DFQATT and CDR2 is SNEGSKA (reference sequence). The CDR3 consists of 12 residues. V lost 5 bases to trimming and J lost 5 bases; unmatched junction nucleotides: 1. CDR3 residues: CSAWTGGDTQYF. The CDR3 coding sequence is TGCAGTGCTTGGACAGGGGGAGATACGCAGTATTTT.

A few counts support this clonotype. The chain links TRBV6-5 to TRBJ2-6, with D uncertain. The CDR3 runs to 16 residues. Trimming shortened V by 5 bases and J by 4 bases, and 15 bases separated the two germline ends. Germline V gene data show CDR1 as MNHEY and CDR2 as SVGAGI. The DNA for the CDR3 is TGTGCCAGCAGTACGGATGGGATTCCCGGGGCCAACGTCCTGACTTTC. This codes for CASSTDGIPGANVLTF.

The chain carries TRBV5-1 and TRBJ1-4; D is unclear. The CDR3 spans 13 residues. The germline gives CDR1 SGHRS, CDR2 YFSETQ. V was trimmed by 2 bases and J by 4 bases, leaving 6 bases between them. The CDR3 region is CASSFGGNEKLFF. The DNA of the CDR3 is TGCGCCAGCAGCTTTGGCGGTAATGAAAAACTGTTTTTT.

The sample holds a few counts of this clonotype. V is TRBV29-1 and J is TRBJ2-5; unclear D gene. The germline CDR1 and CDR2 sequences are SQVTM and ANQGSEA. There are 15 residues in the CDR3. V was cut by 4 bases and J by 2 bases, with 17 bases left in between. CDR3: CSVGSAHRFQETQYF. The CDR3 coding sequence is TGCAGCGTTGGCTCCGCGCACCGATTTCAAGAGACCCAGTACTTC. Variable domain in full (rest from reference TRBV29-1 and TRBJ2-5): SAVISQKPSRDICQRGTSLTIQCQVDSQVTMMFWYRQQPGQSLTLIATANQGSEATYESGFVIDKFPISRPNLTFSTLTVSNMSPEDSSIYLCSVGSAHRFQETQYFGPGTRLLVL.

The genes are TRBV18 and TRBJ1-1; TRBD1 agrees at 7 bases. The CDR3 spans 13 residues. The junction had 2 bases not matched to a gene; V was cut back by 4 bases and J by 3 bases. Germline loops: CDR1 KGHSH, CDR2 LQKENI. Here the CDR3 DNA reads TGTGCCAGCTCACAGGGGGCGGACACTGAAGCTTTCTTT. This gives the protein CASSQGADTEAFF.

There are a few counts of this clonotype. J is TRBJ1-3 and V is TRBV30, with D unresolved. Germline assignment: CDR1 GTSNPN and CDR2 SVGIG (reference sequence). CDR3 length equals 14 residues. The CDR3 spells CASGSRRTGNTIYF. The DNA for the CDR3 is TGTGCGTCGGGGTCCAGGAGGACGGGAAACACCATATATTTT. Looking up the rest from reference TRBV30 and TRBJ1-3 gives the full variable domain: SQTIHQWPATLVQPVGSPLSLECTVEGTSNPNLYWYRQAAGRGLQLLFYSVGIGQISSEVPQNLSASRPQDRQFILSSKKLLLSDSGFYLCASGSRRTGNTIYFGEGSWLTVV.